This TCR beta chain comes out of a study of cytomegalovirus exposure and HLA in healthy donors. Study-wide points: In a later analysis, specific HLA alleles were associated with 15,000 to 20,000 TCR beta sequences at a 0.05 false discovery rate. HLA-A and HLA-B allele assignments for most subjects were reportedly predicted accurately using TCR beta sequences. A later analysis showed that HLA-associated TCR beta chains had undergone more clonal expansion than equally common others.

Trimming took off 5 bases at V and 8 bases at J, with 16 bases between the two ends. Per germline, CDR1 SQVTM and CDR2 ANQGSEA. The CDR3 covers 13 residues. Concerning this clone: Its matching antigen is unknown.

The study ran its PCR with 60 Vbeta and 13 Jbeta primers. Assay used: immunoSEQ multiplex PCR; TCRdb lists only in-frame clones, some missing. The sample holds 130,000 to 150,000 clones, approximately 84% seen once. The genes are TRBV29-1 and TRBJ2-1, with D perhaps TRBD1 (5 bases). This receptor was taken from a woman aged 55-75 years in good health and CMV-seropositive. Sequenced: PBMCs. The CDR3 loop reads CSVNPPQGDEQFF. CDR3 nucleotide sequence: TGCAGCGTTAACCCCCCGCAGGGCGATGAGCAGTTCTTC.